These 25 T cell receptor beta chains were all obtained from the same sample, sequenced in a study of cytomegalovirus exposure and HLA in healthy donors. The PCR had 60 Vbeta and 13 Jbeta primers. The method was immunoSEQ multiplex PCR; TCRdb's version includes in-frame clones alone and lacks a portion of them. Seen here are over 80,000 clones, over 55% observed once, and the top ten hold about 5.4%. Specimen: PBMCs. The receptors here all came from a boy between 10 and 17 years old in good health and CMV-seropositive.

The rearrangement uses TRBV6-5 and TRBJ2-7; 10 nucleotides line up with TRBD2. CDR1 MNHEY and CDR2 SVGAGI come from the germline V gene. V shed 5 bases, J shed 2 bases, and the junction held 6 bases outside the gene matches. The CDR3 totals 15 residues. CDR3 sequence reads: CASSAGLAPPYEQYF. The CDR3 DNA sequence: TGTGCCAGCAGTGCGGGACTAGCGCCCCCCTACGAGCAGTACTTC.

DNA for the CDR3: TGTGCCAGCAGCTTAGATGGGAGAAGAAAACTGTTTTTT. Translation: CASSLDGRRKLFF. J is TRBJ1-4 and V is TRBV11-2, with no clear D. This CDR3 has 13 amino acids. Germline CDR1 and CDR2: SGHAT and FQNNGV. V gave up 0 bases and J gave up 10 bases, with 9 bases separating them. Full variable domain (outside the CDR3, taken from reference TRBV11-2 and TRBJ1-4): EAGVAQSPRYKIIEKRQSVAFWCNPISGHATLYWYQQILGQGPKLLIQFQNNGVVDDSQLPKDRFSAERLKGVDSTLKIQPAKLEDSAVYLCASSLDGRRKLFFGSGTQLSVL.

The chain carries TRBV4-1 and TRBJ1-4, with 8 nucleotides matching TRBD1. V gave up 1 base and J gave up 7 bases; unmatched junction bases: 8. Germline loops: CDR1 MGHRA, CDR2 YSYEKL. The CDR3 loop spans 16 amino acids. The CDR3 protein is CASSQATGTGIEKLFF. The DNA for the CDR3 is TGCGCCAGCAGCCAAGCTACCGGGACAGGTATTGAAAAACTGTTTTTT.

The chain employs TRBV5-4 and TRBJ2-5; TRBD2 matches 13 bases. V trimming: 4 bases; J trimming: 2 bases; junction bases outside the gene matches: 5. The CDR3 is 16 amino acids. The germline gives CDR1 SGHNT, CDR2 YYREEE (reference sequence). The DNA for the CDR3 is TGTGCCAGCAGCCTTGGGACTAGCGGGGTGCAAGAGACCCAGTACTTC. Translated, it gives CASSLGTSGVQETQYF.

This clone was observed a few times. The CDR3 sequence is CASTKTRTGENYGYTF. CDR3 nucleotide sequence: TGTGCCAGCACCAAAACGAGGACAGGGGAAAACTATGGCTACACCTTC. The V call is TRBV7-9, the J call TRBJ1-2, with 9 bases matching TRBD1. The V gene's germline CDR1 is SEHNR and CDR2 FQNEAQ (reference sequence). V lost 7 bases and J lost 2; bases outside the gene matches: 11. The CDR3 has 16 amino acids.

The chain joins TRBV15 to TRBJ2-7; 8 bases fit TRBD1. V lost 0 bases and J lost 3; bases outside the gene matches: 1. The CDR3 is 14 residues long. Germline-derived CDR1 and CDR2 are LNHNV and YYDKDF (reference sequence). The CDR3 DNA reads TGTGCCACCAGCAGAGAACAGGGGGGCTACGAGCAGTACTTC. This encodes CATSREQGGYEQYF.

A few counts support this clone. The chain is built from TRBV5-1 and TRBJ2-2, with 7 bases identical to TRBD2. V lost 1 base, J lost 4 bases, and 7 bases stayed unmatched. Per the germline V gene, CDR1 is SGHRS and CDR2 is YFSETQ. This CDR3 spans 16 amino acids. The CDR3 region has the DNA TGCGCCAGCAGCTTGTCTACGGGGGGACTCACCGGGGAGCTGTTTTTT. Translated, it gives CASSLSTGGLTGELFF.

The V and J genes are TRBV6-5 and TRBJ2-5; 11 positions match TRBD2. Gene TRBJ2-7 matches the end of the DNA better, so the J call may be wrong. CDR1 MNHEY and CDR2 SVGAGI come from the germline V gene. This CDR3 region has 14 residues. This chain's CDR3 is CASSPLAGGSEQYF. CDR3 coding DNA: TGTGCCAGCAGTCCGCTAGCGGGAGGCTCCGAGCAGTACTTC.

This rearrangement joins TRBV5-4 to TRBJ1-4; D may be TRBD1 (5 bases). The CDR3 has 15 residues. V was shortened by 4 bases and J by 1 base, with 11 bases between the two germline ends. The germline V gene has CDR1 SGHNT and CDR2 YYREEE (reference sequence). CDR3 DNA sequence: TGTGCCAGCAGCGATCGAAGGGGAACTAATGAAAAACTGTTTTTT. Protein product: CASSDRRGTNEKLFF.

The chain couples TRBV23-1 to TRBJ2-2; 14 positions agree with TRBD2. TRBV23-1 is an ORF, and what it does is uncertain. The CDR3 is 17 residues long. The V gene end was trimmed by 5 bases and the J gene end by 5 bases; junction bases not matched to a gene: 7. CDR3 residues: CASSGTSGRYYTGELFF. The CDR3, as DNA: TGCGCCAGCAGTGGGACTAGCGGGAGATACTATACCGGGGAGCTGTTTTTT.

This clone was counted between two and nine times. This sequence joins TRBV5-1 and TRBJ1-2; possibly TRBD1 for D (5 bases). The CDR3 runs 13 residues. Germline lookup yields CDR1 SGHRS and CDR2 YFSETQ. The V end lost 4 bases, the J end lost 4 bases, and 11 bases lay between the germline ends. CDR3 sequence (DNA): TGCGCCAGCAGCCCCGACAGCTCCTATGGCTACACCTTC. It codes for CASSPDSSYGYTF. The entire variable domain, with the rest obtained from reference TRBV5-1 and TRBJ1-2, is as follows: KAGVTQTPRYLIKTRGQQVTLSCSPISGHRSVSWYQQTPGQGLQFLFEYFSETQRNKGNFPGRFSGRQFSNSRSEMNVSTLELGDSALYLCASSPDSSYGYTFGSGTRLTVV.

The chain recombines TRBV5-1 with TRBJ2-1; 11 bases map to TRBD2. With 3 bases clipped from V and 9 bases from J, the junction kept 8 bases outside the gene matches. The CDR3 consists of 15 residues. CDR1 is SGHRS and CDR2 is YFSETQ in the germline V gene. CDR3 DNA sequence: TGCGCCAGCAGCTCTAGCGGGGGGCCATCGAGTGAGCAGTTCTTC. It yields the protein CASSSSGGPSSEQFF.

V gene TRBV28 combines with J gene TRBJ2-1; the D gene is possibly TRBD2 (5 bases). The CDR3 loop spans 11 amino acids. The germline V and J ends were trimmed by 7 bases and 8 bases, with 9 bases remaining between them. The germline V gene has CDR1 MDHEN and CDR2 SYDVKM. DNA of the CDR3: TGTGCCAGCACTCAGAGGGATGAGCAGTTCTTC. It is translated as CASTQRDEQFF.

This sequence joins TRBV5-4 and TRBJ1-3; perhaps TRBD1 as D (6 bases). Trimming took 0 bases from V and 4 from J, leaving 11 bases between them. In germline, CDR1 is SGHNT, CDR2 YYREEE (reference sequence). The CDR3 is 15 residues long. The CDR3 loop reads CASSLAQGSGNTIYF. CDR3 nucleotides: TGTGCCAGCAGCTTGGCACAGGGATCGGGAAACACCATATATTTT.

This clone was seen more than once but under ten times. Other DNA sequences of this sample code for an identical CDR3. The chain employs TRBV5-1 and TRBJ2-7; tentatively, D is TRBD2 (6 bases). Germline lookup yields CDR1 SGHRS and CDR2 YFSETQ. Trimming shortened V by 4 bases and J by 0 bases, and 11 bases separated the two germline ends. The CDR3 loop spans 14 amino acids. CDR3 sequence: CASSLVGGSYEQYF. CDR3 sequence (DNA): TGCGCCAGCAGCCTGGTGGGGGGCTCCTACGAGCAGTACTTC.

A note on this clone: Relative to the germline gene, one junction end is altered; a read error may explain this. The CDR3 loop reads CAWRPGQGLGQPQNF. CDR3 coding DNA: TGTGCCTGGAGGCCCGGACAGGGGTTGGGTCAGCCCCAGAATTTT. This rearrangement joins TRBV30 to TRBJ1-5; 9 bases are shared with TRBD1. The CDR3 consists of 15 residues. In germline, CDR1 is GTSNPN, CDR2 SVGIG (reference sequence).

This chain uses TRBV19 with TRBJ1-6; D is possibly TRBD1 (5 bases). The germline V gene has CDR1 LNHDA and CDR2 SQIVND (reference sequence). Trimming shortened V by 7 bases and J by 10 bases, and 11 bases separated the two germline ends. The CDR3 has 12 amino acids. The CDR3 sequence: CASTAGGSPLHF. The CDR3 nucleotides read TGTGCCAGTACCGCGGGGGGATCACCCCTCCACTTT.

The chain recombines TRBV19 with TRBJ1-5; D might be TRBD1 (5 bases). Germline V lookup: CDR1 LNHDA, CDR2 SQIVND (reference sequence). The CDR3 spans 13 residues. V shed 4 bases and J shed 4 bases, with 8 bases lying between them. The CDR3 nucleotides are TGTGCCAGTAGTACGGCAGGGAATCAGCCCCAGCATTTT. Protein sequence: CASSTAGNQPQHF. The variable domain in full, with the rest retrieved from reference TRBV19 and TRBJ1-5, is DGGITQSPKYLFRKEGQNVTLSCEQNLNHDAMYWYRQDPGQGLRLIYYSQIVNDFQKGDIAEGYSVSREKKESFPLTVTSAQKNPTAFYLCASSTAGNQPQHFGDGTRLSIL.

V gene TRBV6-5 combines with J gene TRBJ2-7, with D possibly matching TRBD2 (5 bases). Germline V CDR1 and CDR2: MNHEY, SVGAGI. V lost 0 bases and J lost 2, with 5 bases in between. The CDR3 length is 13 residues. The CDR3 reads CASSYSRAYEQYF. The CDR3 coding sequence is TGTGCCAGCAGTTACTCGAGGGCCTACGAGCAGTACTTC.

This clone was seen more than once but under ten times. The chain has TRBV25-1 and TRBJ1-5, with no clear D. The length of the CDR3 is 13 residues. The germline V gene encodes CDR1 MGHDK and CDR2 SYGVNS. V was trimmed by 1 base and J by 2 bases, leaving 3 bases between them. The CDR3 reads CASSESGNQPQHF. The CDR3 DNA reads TGTGCCAGCAGTGAATCAGGCAATCAGCCCCAGCATTTT. The whole variable domain, filled in from reference TRBV25-1 and TRBJ1-5, reads EADIYQTPRYLVIGTGKKITLECSQTMGHDKMYWYQQDPGMELHLIHYSYGVNSTEKGDLSSESTVSRIRTEHFPLTLESARPSHTSQYLCASSESGNQPQHFGDGTRLSIL.

The chain employs TRBV6-5 and TRBJ2-1; 7 nucleotides match TRBD2. V shed 4 bases, J shed 5 bases, and the junction held 8 bases outside the gene matches. The CDR3 runs to 15 residues. Germline CDR1 and CDR2: MNHEY and SVGAGI. For the CDR3, the DNA is TGTGCCAGCAGTTTCGAAGGACTAGTTCACAATGAGCAGTTCTTC. It codes for CASSFEGLVHNEQFF.

The chain joins TRBV7-9 to TRBJ2-3; D ambiguous. This CDR3 is 14 amino acids long. Germline V gene data show CDR1 as SEHNR and CDR2 as FQNEAQ (reference sequence). The V end was cut by 1 base, the J end by 2 bases, with 7 bases between. CDR3 amino acids: CASSLGWHTDTQYF. As DNA, the CDR3 is TGTGCCAGCAGCTTAGGATGGCACACAGATACGCAGTATTTT.

The gene calls are TRBV4-1 and TRBJ1-4, with 7 positions matching TRBD1. Trimming cost V 4 bases and J 2 bases; bases outside gene matches: 1. The germline V gene encodes CDR1 MGHRA and CDR2 YSYEKL. The CDR3 consists of 14 residues. The CDR3: CASSPGQTNEKLFF. The DNA for the CDR3 is TGCGCCAGCAGCCCGGGACAGACTAATGAAAAACTGTTTTTT.

This clone was seen a few times. The J gene is TRBJ2-1, the V gene TRBV4-1; 11 bases are shared with TRBD2. The CDR3 contains 17 residues. In germline, CDR1 is MGHRA, CDR2 YSYEKL. V lost 0 bases and J lost 7; bases outside the gene matches: 8. CDR3 sequence: CASSQDPNSGGANEQFF. As DNA, the CDR3 is TGCGCCAGCAGCCAAGATCCGAATAGCGGGGGGGCAAATGAGCAGTTCTTC.

This clone was seen once. The V call is TRBV30, the J call TRBJ2-7, with a weak D call TRBD2 (6 bases). CDR1 is GTSNPN, CDR2 SVGIG, per germline (reference sequence). V lost 1 base, J lost 6 bases, and 19 bases lay in between. The CDR3 contains 15 residues. The CDR3 spells CAWSDKLGGFGEQYF. CDR3 DNA: TGTGCCTGGAGTGACAAACTGGGGGGTTTCGGCGAGCAGTACTTC.